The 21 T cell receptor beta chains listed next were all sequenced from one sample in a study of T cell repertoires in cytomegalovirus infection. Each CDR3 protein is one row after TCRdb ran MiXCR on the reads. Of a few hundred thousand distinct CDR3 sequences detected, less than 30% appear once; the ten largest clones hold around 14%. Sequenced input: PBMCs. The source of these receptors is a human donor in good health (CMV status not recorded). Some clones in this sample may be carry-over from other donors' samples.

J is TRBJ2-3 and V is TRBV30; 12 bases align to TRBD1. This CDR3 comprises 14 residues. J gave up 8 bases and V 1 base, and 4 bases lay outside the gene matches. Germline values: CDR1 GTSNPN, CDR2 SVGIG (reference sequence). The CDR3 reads CAWSGGQGAFTQYF. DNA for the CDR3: TGTGCCTGGAGTGGGGGACAGGGGGCCTTTACGCAGTATTTT.

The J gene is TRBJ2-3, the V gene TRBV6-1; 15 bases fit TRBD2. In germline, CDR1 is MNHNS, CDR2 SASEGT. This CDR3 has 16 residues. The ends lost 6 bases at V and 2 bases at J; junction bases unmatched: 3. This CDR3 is CASRGLAGGITDTQYF. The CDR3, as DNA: TGTGCCAGCAGGGGACTAGCGGGAGGCATCACAGATACGCAGTATTTT.

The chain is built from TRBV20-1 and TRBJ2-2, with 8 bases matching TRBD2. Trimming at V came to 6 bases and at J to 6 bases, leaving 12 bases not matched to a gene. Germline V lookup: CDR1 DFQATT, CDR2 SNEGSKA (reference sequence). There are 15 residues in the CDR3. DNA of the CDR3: TGCAGTGCCATGAGGGCGGGAGGATTCGCCGGGGAGCTGTTTTTT. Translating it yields CSAMRAGGFAGELFF.

The CDR3 sequence: CASSRAGTGGLHSPLHF. The CDR3 nucleotides read TGTGCCAGCAGCCGTGCCGGGACAGGGGGCTTGCATTCACCCCTCCACTTT. This chain links TRBV7-6 with TRBJ1-6; 12 bases are shared with TRBD1. The CDR3 is made up of 17 amino acids. Germline loops: CDR1 SGHVS, CDR2 FNYEAQ. Germline trimming cut 5 bases from V and 8 bases from J; bases unmatched to any gene: 10.

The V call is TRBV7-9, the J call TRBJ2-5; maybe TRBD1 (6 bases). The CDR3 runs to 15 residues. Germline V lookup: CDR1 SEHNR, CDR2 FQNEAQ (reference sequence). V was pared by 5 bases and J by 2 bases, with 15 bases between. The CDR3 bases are TGTGCCAGCAGCCAGACCTTCCAGGGGCAAGAGACCCAGTACTTC. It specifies CASSQTFQGQETQYF.

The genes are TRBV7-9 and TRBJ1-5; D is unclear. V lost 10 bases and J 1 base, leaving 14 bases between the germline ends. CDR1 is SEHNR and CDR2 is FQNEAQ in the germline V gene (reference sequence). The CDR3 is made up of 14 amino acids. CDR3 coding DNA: TGTGCCACCCAGCTTTCGAACAGCAATCAGCCCCAGCATTTT. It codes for CATQLSNSNQPQHF.

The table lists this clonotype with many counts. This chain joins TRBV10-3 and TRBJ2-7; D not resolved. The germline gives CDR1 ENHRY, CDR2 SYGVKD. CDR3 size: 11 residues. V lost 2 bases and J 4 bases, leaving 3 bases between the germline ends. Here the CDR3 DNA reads TGTGCCATCAGTGAGGGTTACGAGCAGTACGTC. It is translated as CAISEGYEQYV.

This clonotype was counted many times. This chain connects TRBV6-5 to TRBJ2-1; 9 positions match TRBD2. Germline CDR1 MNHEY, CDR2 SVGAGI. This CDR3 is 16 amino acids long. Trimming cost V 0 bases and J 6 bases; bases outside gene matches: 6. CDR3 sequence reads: CASSYSLAGVLNEQFF. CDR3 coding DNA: TGTGCCAGCAGTTACTCCTTAGCGGGAGTACTCAATGAGCAGTTCTTC.

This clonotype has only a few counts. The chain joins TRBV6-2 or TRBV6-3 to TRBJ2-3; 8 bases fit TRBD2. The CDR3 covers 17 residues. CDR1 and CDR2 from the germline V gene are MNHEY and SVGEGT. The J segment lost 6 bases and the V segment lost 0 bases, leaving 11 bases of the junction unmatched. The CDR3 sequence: CASSYSTGLGPSDTQYF. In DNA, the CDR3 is TGTGCCAGCAGTTACTCGACGGGACTAGGGCCGTCGGATACGCAGTATTTT.

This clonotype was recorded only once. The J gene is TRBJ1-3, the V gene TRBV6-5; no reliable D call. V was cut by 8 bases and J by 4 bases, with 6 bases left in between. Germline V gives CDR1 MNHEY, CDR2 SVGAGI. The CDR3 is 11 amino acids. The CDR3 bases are TGTGCCAGCGTCCGGGGAAACACCATATATTTT. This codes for CASVRGNTIYF.

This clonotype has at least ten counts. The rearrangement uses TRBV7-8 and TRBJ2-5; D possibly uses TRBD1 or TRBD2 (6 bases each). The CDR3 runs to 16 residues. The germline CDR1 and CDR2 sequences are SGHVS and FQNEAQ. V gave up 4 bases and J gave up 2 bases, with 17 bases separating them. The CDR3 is CASSSGARRLQETQYF. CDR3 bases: TGTGCCAGCAGCTCGGGGGCGCGGCGGCTGCAAGAGACCCAGTACTTC.

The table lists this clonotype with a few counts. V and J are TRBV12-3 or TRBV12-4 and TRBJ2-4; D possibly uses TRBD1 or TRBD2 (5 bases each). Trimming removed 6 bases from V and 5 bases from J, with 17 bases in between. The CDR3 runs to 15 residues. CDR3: CASRNRRGRENIQYF. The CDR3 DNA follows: TGTGCCAGCAGAAACCGTCGGGGCAGGGAAAACATTCAGTACTTC.

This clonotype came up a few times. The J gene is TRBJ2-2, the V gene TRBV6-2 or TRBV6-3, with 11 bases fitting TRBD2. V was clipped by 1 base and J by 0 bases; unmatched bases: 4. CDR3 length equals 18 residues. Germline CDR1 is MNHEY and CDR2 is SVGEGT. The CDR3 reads CASSYFWTSGPNTGELFF. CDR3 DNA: TGTGCCAGCAGTTACTTCTGGACTAGCGGGCCGAACACCGGGGAGCTGTTTTTT.

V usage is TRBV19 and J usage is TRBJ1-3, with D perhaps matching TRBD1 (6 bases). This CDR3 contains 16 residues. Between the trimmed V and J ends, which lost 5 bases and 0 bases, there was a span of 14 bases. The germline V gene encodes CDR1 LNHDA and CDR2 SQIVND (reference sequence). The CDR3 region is CASSAWTASSGNTIYF. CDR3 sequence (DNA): TGTGCCAGTAGTGCCTGGACAGCCAGCTCTGGAAACACCATATATTTT.

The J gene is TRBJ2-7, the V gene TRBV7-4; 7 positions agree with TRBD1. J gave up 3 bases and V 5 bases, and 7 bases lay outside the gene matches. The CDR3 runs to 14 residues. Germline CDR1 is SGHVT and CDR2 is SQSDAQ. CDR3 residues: CASSHRDRVYEQYF. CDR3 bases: TGTGCCAGCAGCCACCGGGACAGAGTCTACGAGCAGTACTTC.

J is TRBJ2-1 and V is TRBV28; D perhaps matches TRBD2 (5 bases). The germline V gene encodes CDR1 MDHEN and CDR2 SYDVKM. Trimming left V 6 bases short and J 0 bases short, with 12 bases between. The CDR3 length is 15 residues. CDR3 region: CASRYDYSSYNEQFF. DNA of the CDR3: TGTGCCAGCAGATATGACTACTCCTCCTACAATGAGCAGTTCTTC.

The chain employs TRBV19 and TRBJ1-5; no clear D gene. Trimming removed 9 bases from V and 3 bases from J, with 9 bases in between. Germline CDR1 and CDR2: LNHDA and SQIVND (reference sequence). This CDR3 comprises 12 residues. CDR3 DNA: TGTGCCAGCCAAACGGACAATCAGCCCCAGCATTTT. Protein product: CASQTDNQPQHF.

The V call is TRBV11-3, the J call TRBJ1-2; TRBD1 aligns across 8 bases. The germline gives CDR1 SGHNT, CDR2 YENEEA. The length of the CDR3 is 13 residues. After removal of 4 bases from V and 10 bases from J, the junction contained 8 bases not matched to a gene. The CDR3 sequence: CASSYKRTGSYTF. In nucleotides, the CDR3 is TGTGCCAGCAGCTACAAGCGGACAGGGTCCTACACCTTC.

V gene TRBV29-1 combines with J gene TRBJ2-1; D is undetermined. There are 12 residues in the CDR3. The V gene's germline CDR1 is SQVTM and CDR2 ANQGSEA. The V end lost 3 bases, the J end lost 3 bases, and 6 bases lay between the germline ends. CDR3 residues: CSVDGYYNEQFF. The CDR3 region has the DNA TGCAGCGTTGACGGCTACTACAATGAGCAGTTCTTC.

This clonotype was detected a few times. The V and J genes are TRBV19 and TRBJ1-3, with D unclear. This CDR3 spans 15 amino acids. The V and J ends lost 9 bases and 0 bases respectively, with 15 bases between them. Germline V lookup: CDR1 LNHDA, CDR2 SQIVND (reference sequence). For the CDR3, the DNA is TGTGCCAGCAAACCAAGCCGGTACTCTGGAAACACCATATATTTT. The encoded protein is CASKPSRYSGNTIYF. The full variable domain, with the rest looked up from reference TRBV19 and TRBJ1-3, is DGGITQSPKYLFRKEGQNVTLSCEQNLNHDAMYWYRQDPGQGLRLIYYSQIVNDFQKGDIAEGYSVSREKKESFPLTVTSAQKNPTAFYLCASKPSRYSGNTIYFGEGSWLTVV.

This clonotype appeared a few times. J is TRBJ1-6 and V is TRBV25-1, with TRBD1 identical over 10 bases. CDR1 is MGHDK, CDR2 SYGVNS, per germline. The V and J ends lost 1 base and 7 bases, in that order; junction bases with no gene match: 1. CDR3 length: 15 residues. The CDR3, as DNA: TGTGCCAGCAGTGAATTGACAGGGGGCAATTCACCCCTCCACTTT. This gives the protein CASSELTGGNSPLHF.